These 19 T cell receptor beta chains were all obtained from the same sample, sequenced in a study of blood T cell repertoires in COVID-19. The method was immunoSEQ multiplex PCR; TCRdb's version includes in-frame clones alone and lacks a portion of them. Among approximately 150,000 clones, around 90% were seen once, and the ten largest hold around 1.5%. The source material was peripheral blood. These receptors came from a human donor in a cohort sampled during active COVID-19.

This clone appeared once. V gene TRBV5-4 combines with J gene TRBJ2-3; D remains ambiguous. The CDR3 covers 16 residues. Trimming took off 1 base at V and 2 bases at J, with 14 bases between the two ends. Germline V gene sequence: CDR1 SGHNT, CDR2 YYREEE (reference sequence). The DNA for the CDR3 is TGTGCCAGCAGCTTGTTTTCTGGCCGTTCCACAGATACGCAGTATTTT. Translated: CASSLFSGRSTDTQYF.

The rearrangement joins TRBV7-9 to TRBJ1-2; no firm D call. The germline V and J ends were trimmed by 11 bases and 0 bases, with 13 bases remaining between them. The CDR3 consists of 13 residues. Germline V lookup: CDR1 SEHNR, CDR2 FQNEAQ (reference sequence). The CDR3 DNA sequence: TGTGCCGGAGATGAAGCAGCTAACTATGGCTACACCTTC. Translation gives CAGDEAANYGYTF.

The chain couples TRBV5-1 to TRBJ1-2; D perhaps matches TRBD1 (5 bases). In germline, CDR1 is SGHRS, CDR2 YFSETQ. The CDR3 sequence is 15 residues long. With 0 bases removed from V and 2 bases from J, the gap between germline ends came to 11 bases. CDR3 region: CASSLAIPGNYGYTF. The CDR3 coding sequence is TGCGCCAGCAGCTTGGCAATTCCAGGGAACTATGGCTACACCTTC.

J is TRBJ1-5 and V is TRBV19, with 8 bases lining up with TRBD1. Germline trimming cut 5 bases from V and 3 bases from J; bases unmatched to any gene: 9. CDR1 LNHDA and CDR2 SQIVND come from the germline V gene (reference sequence). The CDR3 is 16 amino acids. The DNA for the CDR3 is TGTGCCAGTAGTCCGCCGACAGGGGCAATCAATCAGCCCCAGCATTTT. Translation: CASSPPTGAINQPQHF. The full variable domain, rest sourced from reference TRBV19 and TRBJ1-5, is DGGITQSPKYLFRKEGQNVTLSCEQNLNHDAMYWYRQDPGQGLRLIYYSQIVNDFQKGDIAEGYSVSREKKESFPLTVTSAQKNPTAFYLCASSPPTGAINQPQHFGDGTRLSIL.

The V gene is TRBV2, the J gene TRBJ2-3, with TRBD2 matching 7 bases. CDR1 is SNHLY, CDR2 FYNNEI, per germline. CDR3 length: 15 amino acids. V lost 3 bases and J lost 2; bases outside the gene matches: 5. Here the CDR3 DNA reads TGTGCCAGCAGTGAGAGTAGCGGGCTCACAGATACGCAGTATTTT. This codes for CASSESSGLTDTQYF.

V gene TRBV19 combines with J gene TRBJ2-2, with 11 bases fitting TRBD1. The junction had 9 bases not matched to a gene; V was cut back by 4 bases and J by 2 bases. The CDR3 sequence is 18 residues long. Germline V gene data show CDR1 as LNHDA and CDR2 as SQIVND (reference sequence). The CDR3 DNA follows: TGTGCCAGTAGTAATCTCGGACAGGGGGCATTCAACACCGGGGAGCTGTTTTTT. Its protein product is CASSNLGQGAFNTGELFF.

This chain links TRBV9 with TRBJ1-3; D gene ambiguous. The V gene's germline CDR1 is SGDLS and CDR2 YYNGEE. The CDR3 totals 17 residues. The V and J ends lost 4 bases and 3 bases respectively, with 20 bases between them. In DNA form, the CDR3 reads TGTGCCAGCAGCCCTCCACCCCGGGATCTTGGTGGAAACACCATATATTTT. It encodes CASSPPPRDLGGNTIYF.

The chain carries TRBV5-6 and TRBJ1-2, with D unclear. Germline CDR1 is SGHDT and CDR2 is YYEEEE. Trimming cost V 3 bases and J 3 bases, with 15 bases left between them. The length of the CDR3 is 15 residues. CDR3 in amino acids: CASSSGSMDDYGYTF. As DNA, the CDR3 is TGTGCCAGCAGCTCCGGTAGCATGGATGACTATGGCTACACCTTC.

This clone was detected once. The chain uses TRBV7-9 and TRBJ1-1; 8 nucleotides line up with TRBD1. J gave up 1 base and V 5 bases, and 3 bases lay outside the gene matches. The V gene's germline CDR1 is SEHNR and CDR2 FQNEAQ (reference sequence). This CDR3 is built from 14 residues. For the CDR3, the DNA is TGTGCCAGCAGCCACAGGGGGAGGAACACTGAAGCTTTCTTT. It translates to CASSHRGRNTEAFF.

Note on this clone: Compared with germline, one end of the junction differs, possibly owing to a read error. This CDR3 reads CASRNWGQTQDF. CDR3 in DNA: TGTGCCAGCAGGAATTGGGGACAAACTCAGGACTTC. J is TRBJ2-7 and V is TRBV6-5; weak D call: TRBD1 (6 bases). Germline lookup yields CDR1 MNHEY and CDR2 SVGAGI. This CDR3 region has 12 residues.

This clone was picked up one time. The chain links TRBV12-5 to TRBJ2-1; D might be TRBD1 (6 bases). The CDR3 covers 15 residues. The V gene lost 5 bases and the J gene lost 5 bases, with 16 bases spanning the gap. Germline V lookup: CDR1 LGHNT, CDR2 FRNRAP. This CDR3 is CASGPQSRGNNEQFF. In nucleotides, the CDR3 is TGTGCTAGTGGTCCCCAGAGCAGGGGCAACAATGAGCAGTTCTTC. The full variable domain, with the rest looked up from reference TRBV12-5 and TRBJ2-1, is DARVTQTPRHKVTEMGQEVTMRCQPILGHNTVFWYRQTMMQGLELLAYFRNRAPLDDSGMPKDRFSAEMPDATLATLKIQPSEPRDSAVYFCASGPQSRGNNEQFFGPGTRLTVL.

The chain has TRBV19 and TRBJ2-2; D is uncertain. This CDR3 spans 11 amino acids. The V gene lost 6 bases and the J gene lost 5 bases, with 4 bases spanning the gap. Per the germline V gene, CDR1 is LNHDA and CDR2 is SQIVND (reference sequence). The CDR3 DNA reads as TGTGCCAGTAGCGGGACCGGGGAGCTGTTTTTT. Amino acid sequence: CASSGTGELFF.

This clone has only one observation. The CDR3 sequence is CASTLGHGVGANVLTF. DNA for the CDR3: TGTGCCAGCACGTTAGGGCACGGGGTTGGGGCCAACGTCCTGACTTTC. The V call is TRBV5-5, the J call TRBJ2-6; the D gene is possibly TRBD2 (5 bases). The CDR3 spans 16 residues. Germline CDR1 SGHKS, CDR2 YYEKEE (reference sequence). Trimming took 6 bases from V and 3 from J, leaving 16 bases between them.

This clone was observed a handful of times. This sequence joins TRBV2 and TRBJ2-2; weak D call: TRBD1 (6 bases). The CDR3 extends over 14 amino acids. V was cut by 2 bases and J by 7 bases, with 11 bases left in between. In germline, CDR1 is SNHLY, CDR2 FYNNEI. The CDR3 DNA reads as TGTGCCAGCAGTGAATCCAGGGGCAGCGGGGAGCTGTTTTTT. Protein product: CASSESRGSGELFF.

The rearrangement links TRBV21-1 to TRBJ2-7; the listed D gene, TRBD2, was not tested against the DNA. TRBV21-1 is tagged as a pseudogene. This CDR3 spans 17 amino acids. CDR3 loop: CASSNVSGCPRSYEQYF. The CDR3 region has the DNA TGTGCCAGCAGCAACGTATCCGGGTGCCCCCGCTCCTACGAGCAGTACTTC.

This clone is a singleton in its sample. This sequence joins TRBV5-1 and TRBJ2-5; 8 bases are a match to TRBD2. V gave up 3 bases and J gave up 4 bases; unmatched junction bases: 8. This CDR3 contains 15 residues. Germline CDR1 is SGHRS and CDR2 is YFSETQ. The CDR3 nucleotides read TGCGCCAGCAGCTGGGCCGGGGGGGGGCGAGAGACCCAGTACTTC. Residues: CASSWAGGGRETQYF.

This rearrangement joins TRBV14 to TRBJ2-5, with a weak D call TRBD1 (6 bases). CDR3 length equals 15 residues. V lost 4 bases to trimming and J lost 4 bases, with 16 bases between them. From germline, CDR1 is SGHDN and CDR2 FVKESK. CDR3 sequence: CASSLNRRGSETQYF. In DNA, the CDR3 is TGTGCCAGCAGCCTTAACCGCAGGGGTTCAGAGACCCAGTACTTC.

The chain recombines TRBV28 with TRBJ2-1; 7 positions match TRBD1. V shed 7 bases, J shed 3 bases, and the junction held 6 bases outside the gene matches. The CDR3 runs 14 residues. The germline CDR1 and CDR2 sequences are MDHEN and SYDVKM. The CDR3 loop is CASTKGGDYNEQFF. The CDR3 region has the DNA TGTGCCAGCACCAAAGGGGGCGACTACAATGAGCAGTTCTTC.

V usage is TRBV7-2 and J usage is TRBJ1-1; D may be TRBD1 (5 bases). Germline V gene sequence: CDR1 SGHTA, CDR2 FQGNSA. The V gene lost 5 bases and the J gene lost 3 bases, with 16 bases spanning the gap. CDR3 length: 15 residues. The chain's CDR3 is CASSVRASWDTEAFF. The CDR3 DNA follows: TGTGCCAGCAGCGTCAGGGCTTCTTGGGACACTGAAGCTTTCTTT.